Below, one TCR beta chain is given with its context. Assay: immunoSEQ multiplex PCR; the TCRdb copy retains only in-frame clones and omits some. This sample has roughly 2.5 million clones, with over 85% found just once. This CDR3 is built from 15 residues. The V and J ends lost 2 bases and 3 bases, in that order; junction bases with no gene match: 7. Germline CDR1 reads SGDLS; CDR2 reads YYNGEE. This record comes from a study of shared clonotypes between healthy human individuals. Naive CD45RA+ and memory CD45RA-negative subsets were split from CD4+ cells. This receptor was taken from a man younger than 35 in good health. The chain uses TRBV9 and TRBJ2-7; 8 positions agree with TRBD2. Sample: naive CD4+ T cells sorted from blood. Subset reported: CD45RA+ positively selected. CDR3 sequence: CASSVAGTRVYEQYF. CDR3 in DNA: TGTGCCAGCAGCGTCGCCGGGACTAGGGTCTACGAGCAGTACTTC.